This paragraph covers one T cell receptor beta chain sequence. The germline CDR1 and CDR2 sequences are SQVTM and ANQGSEA. This CDR3 has 14 amino acids. The V segment lost 6 bases and the J segment 5 bases; nucleotides outside the gene matches: 10. This sample stems from a study of blood T cell repertoires in COVID-19. Study in general: Material from acute and convalescent COVID-19 was sourced from the United States, Italy and Spain. Sources were T cells, B-cell-depleted T cells, or PBMCs; the material itself was cDNA or gDNA.

Per the study methods: Reference gene primer amplification gave estimated nucleated cell counts. Clones were read by immunoSEQ multiplex PCR, and TCRdb kept only the in-frame ones, dropping some. Clonal size and the V and J genes are those of that table, whereas D and trimming came from the DNA. The table records approximately 200,000 clones, 70% to 85% of them present only once. The chain couples TRBV29-1 to TRBJ2-5; 9 nucleotides align to TRBD2. The clonotype comes from a woman in her fifties or sixties with acute or convalescent COVID-19. The sequenced sample was peripheral blood. The CDR3 loop is CSVAGTSSRETQYF. In nucleotides, the CDR3 is TGCAGCGTGGCCGGGACTAGCAGCCGGGAGACCCAGTACTTC.